What follows are 19 T cell receptor beta chains derived from one specimen sequenced in a study of T cell responses to AZD1222 COVID-19 vaccine. Repertoires were generated with immunoSEQ multiplex PCR, while TCRdb's copy carries only in-frame clones and drops some. Of 95,000 to 150,000 clones in the sample, 75% to 90% are singletons; the top ten hold more than 2.5%. The source material was peripheral blood, sampled on day 0 of AZD1222 vaccination. The origin of the receptors is an adult in good health.

The V and J genes are TRBV27 and TRBJ1-4, with D uncertain. Germline V gives CDR1 MNHEY, CDR2 SMNVEV (reference sequence). CDR3 length equals 16 residues. V was clipped by 2 bases and J by 8 bases, with 18 bases between them. CDR3 sequence: CASSLGGSLYKEKLFF. In DNA form, the CDR3 reads TGTGCCAGCAGTTTAGGAGGGTCCCTTTATAAGGAAAAACTGTTTTTT. Filled out from reference TRBV27 and TRBJ1-4, the complete variable domain reads EAQVTQNPRYLITVTGKKLTVTCSQNMNHEYMSWYRQDPGLGLRQIYYSMNVEVTDKGDVPEGYKVSRKEKRNFPLILESPSPNQTSLYFCASSLGGSLYKEKLFFGSGTQLSVL.

This clone came up once. The chain employs TRBV4-1 and TRBJ2-1, with 9 nucleotides matching TRBD2. J gave up 5 bases and V 1 base, and 3 bases lay outside the gene matches. The CDR3 spans 15 residues. CDR1 is MGHRA and CDR2 is YSYEKL in the germline V gene. CDR3 loop: CASSQAGLADNEQFF. In DNA form, the CDR3 reads TGCGCCAGCAGCCAAGCGGGACTAGCAGACAATGAGCAGTTCTTC.

V and J are TRBV18 and TRBJ1-1; TRBD1 might be the D (5 bases). The CDR3 has 13 amino acids. Germline CDR1 reads KGHSH; CDR2 reads LQKENI. The V end was cut by 3 bases, the J end by 2 bases, with 7 bases between. The DNA of the CDR3 is TGTGCCAGCTCACCGGGACCTAACACTGAAGCTTTCTTT. Protein sequence: CASSPGPNTEAFF.

The chain recombines TRBV6-5 with TRBJ1-2; the D gene is possibly TRBD1 (6 bases). Germline V gene sequence: CDR1 MNHEY, CDR2 SVGAGI. This CDR3 is built from 13 residues. Trimming took off 6 bases at V and 6 bases at J, with 14 bases between the two ends. The CDR3 nucleotides are TGTGCCAGCAGCGCTCCGGGGGCGGATGGCTACACCTTC. This codes for CASSAPGADGYTF.

V usage is TRBV7-9 and J usage is TRBJ2-1; 8 bases align to TRBD1. V lost 3 bases to trimming and J lost 7 bases; unmatched junction nucleotides: 8. The CDR3 contains 15 residues. The germline V gene encodes CDR1 SEHNR and CDR2 FQNEAQ (reference sequence). The DNA of the CDR3 is TGTGCCAGCAGCTTCACTTTGACAGGGGCAAATGAGCAGTTCTTC. Encoded protein: CASSFTLTGANEQFF. The full variable domain, rest sourced from reference TRBV7-9 and TRBJ2-1, is DTGVSQNPRHKITKRGQNVTFRCDPISEHNRLYWYRQTLGQGPEFLTYFQNEAQLEKSRLLSDRFSAERPKGSFSTLEIQRTEQGDSAMYLCASSFTLTGANEQFFGPGTRLTVL.

V and J are TRBV30 and TRBJ1-6; TRBD1 matches at 11 bases. V lost 3 bases, J lost 9 bases, and 4 bases stayed unmatched. This CDR3 is built from 14 residues. The germline gives CDR1 GTSNPN, CDR2 SVGIG (reference sequence). CDR3 nucleotides: TGTGCCTGGAGGGACAGGGGGCAGGGTTCACCCCTCCACTTT. The encoded protein is CAWRDRGQGSPLHF.

The chain is built from TRBV5-1 and TRBJ2-3; the match to TRBD1 covers 7 bases. The CDR3 sequence is 14 residues long. Unmatched junction bases numbered 5, after V lost 0 bases and J lost 7 bases. CDR1 SGHRS and CDR2 YFSETQ come from the germline V gene. The CDR3 DNA sequence: TGCGCCAGCAGCTTGGGGGCAGGGGGTTATACGCAGTATTTT. Translating gives CASSLGAGGYTQYF.

The chain couples TRBV11-2 to TRBJ2-3; D possibly matches TRBD1 or TRBD2 (6 bases each). The germline V gene has CDR1 SGHAT and CDR2 FQNNGV. V was trimmed by 7 bases and J by 5 bases, leaving 25 bases between them. This CDR3 has 17 amino acids. CDR3: CASTVPGGWGARDTQYF. The CDR3, as DNA: TGTGCCAGCACCGTTCCCGGAGGATGGGGGGCCAGAGATACGCAGTATTTT.

The CDR3 sequence: CATSDPTGAGGNEQFF. DNA of the CDR3: TGTGCCACCAGTGACCCCACAGGGGCTGGGGGTAATGAGCAGTTCTTC. The chain combines TRBV24-1 with TRBJ2-1, with TRBD1 identical over 7 bases. Germline CDR1 is KGHDR and CDR2 is SFDVKD. V was clipped by 4 bases and J by 7 bases; unmatched bases: 12. The CDR3 covers 16 residues.

This clone has a single count. V usage is TRBV9 and J usage is TRBJ2-2, with D possibly matching TRBD1 (5 bases). Trimming took 4 bases from V and 0 from J, leaving 13 bases between them. Germline lookup yields CDR1 SGDLS and CDR2 YYNGEE. The CDR3 runs 16 residues. The CDR3 here is CASSPKDISNTGELFF. The CDR3 DNA reads TGTGCCAGCAGCCCCAAGGACATCTCGAACACCGGGGAGCTGTTTTTT.

The chain has TRBV3-1 (or the pseudogene TRBV3-2) and TRBJ2-5, with a possible D match to TRBD1 (6 bases). The CDR3 totals 15 residues. Germline loops: CDR1 LGHDT, CDR2 YNNKEL (reference sequence). Trimming removed 0 bases from V and 3 bases from J, with 11 bases in between. CDR3 region: CASSQETGWKETQYF. The CDR3 DNA is TGTGCCAGCAGCCAAGAAACAGGGTGGAAAGAGACCCAGTACTTC.

Of note for this clone: This CDR3 is also generated by other DNA sequences in the sample. V is TRBV28 and J is TRBJ1-1; tentative D call: TRBD1 (5 bases). V gave up 6 bases and J gave up 6 bases, with 8 bases separating them. Germline CDR1 is MDHEN and CDR2 is SYDVKM. This CDR3 contains 11 residues. The CDR3 sequence is CASRGRPEAFF. DNA for the CDR3: TGTGCCAGCAGGGGGCGTCCTGAAGCTTTCTTT.

V is TRBV3-1 (or the pseudogene TRBV3-2) and J is TRBJ1-1; weak D call: TRBD1 (5 bases). Deletions cut 0 bases from V and 5 bases from J, with 13 bases between. The CDR3 covers 15 residues. Germline assignment: CDR1 LGHDT and CDR2 YNNKEL (reference sequence). CDR3 nucleotides: TGTGCCAGCAGCCAAGACCCGCCAGGGAGGACTGAAGCTTTCTTT. It yields the protein CASSQDPPGRTEAFF.

The chain recombines TRBV5-5 with TRBJ1-5, with 7 bases matching TRBD1. The CDR3 totals 15 residues. The V gene end was trimmed by 4 bases and the J gene end by 5 bases; junction bases not matched to a gene: 9. Germline CDR1 and CDR2: SGHKS and YYEKEE (reference sequence). The DNA for the CDR3 is TGTGCCAGCAGCCTAGGGGACAGCCCCCATCAGCCCCAGCATTTT. It yields the protein CASSLGDSPHQPQHF.

This chain connects TRBV4-3 to TRBJ1-2, with a tentative D call TRBD1 (5 bases). V lost 0 bases and J 7 bases, leaving 15 bases between the germline ends. The V gene's germline CDR1 is LGHNA and CDR2 YSLEER. This CDR3 contains 15 residues. Here the CDR3 DNA reads TGCGCCAGCAGCCAAGATCGGGGGGGGTTTTTTGGCTACACCTTC. As protein: CASSQDRGGFFGYTF.

The CDR3 DNA reads as TGCGCCAGCAGCTTCGACAGTAACTATGGCTACACCTTC. Its protein is CASSFDSNYGYTF. V usage is TRBV5-1 and J usage is TRBJ1-2, with TRBD1 as a possible D gene (5 bases). The CDR3 totals 13 residues. CDR1 is SGHRS and CDR2 is YFSETQ in the germline V gene. The V end was cut by 2 bases, the J end by 1 base, with 6 bases between.

The V call is TRBV7-8, the J call TRBJ2-7; D is unclear. The CDR3 is 14 residues long. Looked up from germline, CDR1 is SGHVS and CDR2 is FQNEAQ. The V end lost 6 bases, the J end lost 3 bases, and 15 bases lay between the germline ends. CDR3 nucleotides: TGTGCCAGCAGTCCAATTGGACGGCACTACGAGCAGTACTTC. Translated, it gives CASSPIGRHYEQYF.

V is TRBV5-1 and J is TRBJ2-5; 9 nucleotides line up with TRBD2. From germline, CDR1 is SGHRS and CDR2 YFSETQ. The CDR3 totals 14 residues. With V trimmed by 3 bases and J by 5 bases, 5 bases remained unmatched. CDR3 DNA: TGCGCCAGCAGCTATAGCGGGGGCGGCGAGACCCAGTACTTC. It encodes CASSYSGGGETQYF.

This CDR3 is CASSSGPSLYEQYF. DNA for the CDR3: TGTGCCAGCAGCTCGGGTCCTTCACTATACGAGCAGTACTTC. This rearrangement joins TRBV7-2 to TRBJ2-7; D is unclear. V was trimmed by 4 bases and J by 4 bases, leaving 14 bases between them. The CDR3 consists of 14 residues. Looked up from germline, CDR1 is SGHTA and CDR2 is FQGNSA.